What follows describes a single T cell receptor (beta chain). The clone's antigen remains unknown. There are no base qualities to consult, and no much larger clone falls within one base. CDR1 and CDR2, per the germline V gene, are MNHEY and SVGAGI. The CDR3, cysteine through phenylalanine, is 14 amino acids long. The kept DNA is CDR3 alone, 42 bases in frame from the first base. V is shortened by 0 bases, J by 10 bases, and the region joining them spans 13 bases. CD8 naive samples were obtained by positive selection for CCR7 among CD45RO-negative cells, yielding a CD45RA+CCR7+ population from which TemRA cells were excluded. Donors were healthy HIV-negative adults with no recently reported acute infections or vaccinations. Only Caucasian adults living in Nashville, Tennessee, USA were represented among the donors. After blood collection by leukapheresis, PBMCs were isolated using Ficoll-Histopaque density gradient centrifugation and then cryopreserved in the vapor phase of liquid nitrogen. Purity and quantity of every magnetically sorted T cell population were checked by analytical flow cytometry. Genomic DNA was isolated from every sorted fraction and measured by UV absorbance on a Nanodrop 2000c.

The data originate from a study of shared clonotypes between healthy human individuals (TCRdb year 2020). Regarding the research as a whole: Three men and two women, aged 18 to 49 years, made up the cohort. For each donor, three plates each were used for CD4 naive and CD4 memory, two plates were used for CD8 naive, and one plate was used for CD8 memory. Blood TCR repertoires of a handful of healthy adults were deeply sequenced to estimate repertoire size and the extent of clonotype sharing between individuals. Different laboratories and diverse techniques were used to prepare libraries and sequence TCR repertoires, to increase sequencing depth and limit assay-specific biases. Leukapheresis yielded between about 0.8 and 9.5 billion PBMCs per donor. On the study overall, not on this receptor specifically: Pairwise subsampling led to the expectation that sequencing depth would affect the degree of clonotype sharing among donors. Across a handful of donors, roughly 5.4% of naive CD4, around 3.5% of naive CD8, roughly 2.2% of memory CD4, and under 0.45% of memory CD8 clonotypes were shared. Higher generation probabilities were observed for clonotypes shared by all four sorted-subset donors than for non-shared clonotypes. The small number of donors limited the genetic and exposure-history diversity represented. Sampling was limited to blood, and TCR repertoires in tissue likely differ from TCR repertoires in blood. Even with the large sequencing depth, rarefaction of the sorted-subset datasets indicated that sequencing was incomplete. Larger estimated clonotype richness was generally found for naive subsets than for memory subsets.

TCR CDR3 regions were amplified from genomic DNA by multiplex PCR using the deep immunoSEQ assay. Genomic DNA extracted from each cell subset was distributed evenly over all wells of several immunoSEQ 96-well plates, and each plate served as one replicate. For sorted subsets, roughly 190 ng of genomic DNA, equivalent to some 30,000 T cell genomes, went into each replicate PCR. Purified libraries were quantified with a Qubit 3.0 fluorometer, sized on a Bioanalyzer 2100, and re-quantified with the KAPA Library Quantification kit. Every immunoSEQ 96-well plate was sequenced on a dedicated single-read 150-cycle Illumina NextSeq 550 flow cell. Per the original workflow: Because only junctional sequences without quality scores were contained in the immunoSEQ output, filtering matching that applied to full-length reads could not be performed. To assign V/J genes and CDR3, sequences were annotated against IMGT germline references using PyIR, a Python wrapper for IgBLAST v1.9. Any read was removed if the V/J assignment was weak (E-value above 1e-6), the CDR3 was missing, or the read contained stop codons, out-of-frame junctions, or ambiguous translated residues. V3J clonotypes were defined as sequences sharing the same inferred V gene, J gene, and CDR3 amino acid sequence. Percentage overlap between repertoires was computed as shared unique clonotypes divided by the size of the smaller repertoire. Repertoire richness was assessed with RTK rarefaction, the Chao1 estimator, and Recon v2.1 estimates of unobserved clonotypes. Generation probabilities for all TCRbeta clonotypes obtained by the gDNA method from four donors were computed using OLGA. TCRdb mirrors the immuneACCESS table, restricted to in-frame sequences. Some clones are absent from its copies; in checked studies, under half trace to an unresolved V gene, and the reason for the others is unknown. The V and J calls and clone size come from that table; D and trimming were worked out from the DNA. The sample contains roughly 2 million clones, about 95% of them found a single time. The ten largest clonotypes hold roughly 1.1% of the sample.

Sequences were obtained from naive CD8+ T cells sorted from blood. Read against the paper, the sample's cell subset or site label means: CD45RA+CCR7+. This sequence uses TRBV6-5 and TRBJ2-1; a weak D assignment points to TRBD2 (5 bases agree). The origin of this receptor is a man between 18 and 35 years old in good health. The bases are TGTGCCAGCAGTTACTCGAACGCGGGCGGGGAGCAGTTCTTC. Its product reads: CASSYSNAGGEQFF.